The 27 T cell receptor beta chains below come from one sample, sequenced in a study of T cells in Graves' hyperthyroidism and ophthalmopathy. TCR beta CDR3 region amplification was performed from RNA transcripts. The study used the HTBI primer set for a first-round RT-PCR of the TCR CDR3. TCRdb analysed the multiplex PCR reads with MiXCR anew, one entry per CDR3 protein. The table includes about 500,000 distinct CDR3 sequences, 15% to 20% detected once. Material: blood. The receptors were gathered from a woman aged 25 to 39 with Graves' ophthalmopathy.

This clonotype was seen more than once but under ten times. This sequence joins TRBV6-1 and TRBJ2-1; D might be TRBD1 (6 bases). The V gene's germline CDR1 is MNHNS and CDR2 SASEGT. CDR3 length equals 14 residues. Deletions cut 1 base from V and 5 bases from J, with 9 bases between. The CDR3 sequence is CASSEEGTHNEQFF. CDR3 nucleotide sequence: TGTGCCAGCAGTGAAGAGGGGACACACAATGAGCAGTTCTTC.

Concerning this clonotype itself: The junction departs from germline at one end; a sequencing error may be responsible. The chain is built from TRBV25-1 and TRBJ2-7; D may be TRBD2 (7 bases). The CDR3 covers 15 residues. The V gene's germline CDR1 is MGHDK and CDR2 SYGVNS. The CDR3 DNA is TGTGCCAGCAGTGAGAGGGGGGGGAAGTCCTACCAGCAGTACTTC. It translates to CASSERGGKSYQQYF.

This clonotype has ten or more counts. The V gene is TRBV4-1, the J gene TRBJ2-5; 8 bases are a match to TRBD2. Trimming at V came to 3 bases and at J to 4 bases, leaving 7 bases not matched to a gene. Germline loops: CDR1 MGHRA, CDR2 YSYEKL. This CDR3 is built from 15 residues. CDR3 DNA sequence: TGCGCCAGCAGCCAGCCGCCGGGACTAGGAGAGACCCAGTACTTC. This gives the protein CASSQPPGLGETQYF.

V gene TRBV6-2 or TRBV6-3 combines with J gene TRBJ1-1; tentatively, D is TRBD1 (5 bases). The germline V and J ends were trimmed by 2 bases and 4 bases, with 8 bases remaining between them. The V gene's germline CDR1 is MNHEY and CDR2 SVGEGT. The CDR3 loop spans 13 amino acids. The CDR3 nucleotides are TGTGCCAGCAGTTACACAGGCCGCACTGAAGCTTTCTTT. It encodes CASSYTGRTEAFF.

This clonotype was counted many times. The chain links TRBV20-1 to TRBJ2-7, with 9 nucleotides matching TRBD1. Germline values: CDR1 DFQATT, CDR2 SNEGSKA (reference sequence). V trimming: 5 bases; J trimming: 1 base; junction bases outside the gene matches: 9. The CDR3 sequence is 15 residues long. DNA of the CDR3: TGCAGTGCTGCTTCCCGGGACAGGGAATCCTACGAGCAGTACTTC. This translates into CSAASRDRESYEQYF.

The J gene is TRBJ1-5, the V gene TRBV28; no firm D call. Trimming took off 0 bases at V and 1 base at J, with 7 bases between the two ends. Germline CDR1 is MDHEN and CDR2 is SYDVKM. The CDR3 extends over 15 amino acids. The CDR3 coding sequence is TGTGCCAGCAGTTTATGGGTTCAGAGCAATCAGCCCCAGCATTTT. Its translation is CASSLWVQSNQPQHF.

This clonotype has at least ten counts. The J gene is TRBJ2-7, the V gene TRBV20-1; D uncertain. The V gene lost 6 bases and the J gene lost 4 bases, with 19 bases spanning the gap. The V gene's germline CDR1 is DFQATT and CDR2 SNEGSKA (reference sequence). The CDR3 has 14 residues. The DNA for the CDR3 is TGCAGTGCCCTAAACCGGGCCCAAGTGTACGAGCAGTACTTC. Amino acids: CSALNRAQVYEQYF.

This clonotype was seen more than once but under ten times. The rearrangement joins TRBV14 to TRBJ2-1; no clear D. Trimming removed 0 bases from V and 10 bases from J, with 10 bases in between. This CDR3 is 13 amino acids long. Germline V gene data show CDR1 as SGHDN and CDR2 as FVKESK. The CDR3 DNA reads TGTGCCAGCAGCCAAGAGAATTTCTCAGAGCAGTTCTTC. It codes for CASSQENFSEQFF.

A few counts support this clonotype. This chain connects TRBV19 to TRBJ2-5, with TRBD2 matching over 8 bases. Trimming cost V 5 bases and J 0 bases; bases outside gene matches: 8. The CDR3 is 16 residues long. From germline, CDR1 is LNHDA and CDR2 SQIVND (reference sequence). This CDR3 reads CASSARASGHQETQYF. CDR3 sequence (DNA): TGTGCCAGTAGTGCTCGGGCTAGCGGGCACCAAGAGACCCAGTACTTC.

This clonotype was counted many times. V usage is TRBV5-1 and J usage is TRBJ2-7; TRBD1 is a possible D gene (5 bases). Trimming shortened V by 0 bases and J by 2 bases, and 12 bases separated the two germline ends. The CDR3 is made up of 15 amino acids. Germline V gene sequence: CDR1 SGHRS, CDR2 YFSETQ. The CDR3 reads CASSLATDPPYEQYF. For the CDR3, the DNA is TGCGCCAGCAGCTTGGCGACAGACCCACCCTACGAGCAGTACTTC.

Many counts were recorded for this clonotype. The J gene is TRBJ2-2, the V gene TRBV3-1; no firm D call. V lost 3 bases and J lost 1, with 9 bases in between. Germline V gene data show CDR1 as LGHDT and CDR2 as YNNKEL (reference sequence). The length of the CDR3 is 15 residues. CDR3 nucleotide sequence: TGTGCCAGCAGCCACCTCCGGATGAACACCGGGGAGCTGTTTTTT. This sequence encodes CASSHLRMNTGELFF.

This clonotype has only a few counts. V is TRBV30 and J is TRBJ2-7; 7 bases line up with TRBD2. The CDR3 consists of 13 residues. Germline V gene data show CDR1 as GTSNPN and CDR2 as SVGIG (reference sequence). After removal of 0 bases from V and 1 base from J, the junction contained 0 bases not matched to a gene. The CDR3, as DNA: TGTGCCTGGAGTGTACTAGCGTCCTACGAGCAGTACTTC. Protein product: CAWSVLASYEQYF.

This clonotype appeared many times. V usage is TRBV6-2 or TRBV6-3 and J usage is TRBJ2-7; TRBD1 agrees at 8 bases. This CDR3 has 15 residues. Germline lookup yields CDR1 MNHEY and CDR2 SVGEGT. After removal of 0 bases from V and 7 bases from J, the junction contained 8 bases not matched to a gene. For the CDR3, the DNA is TGTGCCAGCAGTTACTCGCCCAGGGGACAGGTGGAGCAGTACTTC. Translation: CASSYSPRGQVEQYF.

This sequence joins TRBV12-3 or TRBV12-4 and TRBJ1-2; 8 positions match TRBD1. V was clipped by 8 bases and J by 6 bases; unmatched bases: 5. CDR3 length equals 12 residues. CDR3 bases: TGTGCCAGCGGTCAGGGGGCTCATGGCTACACCTTC. It is translated as CASGQGAHGYTF.

This chain uses TRBV6-1 with TRBJ1-4; D is ambiguous. The germline gives CDR1 MNHNS, CDR2 SASEGT. Trimming removed 5 bases from V and 2 bases from J, with 9 bases in between. The CDR3 spans 14 residues. CDR3 nucleotide sequence: TGTGCCAGCAGTTCCCGATGGACTAATGAAAAACTGTTTTTT. It translates to CASSSRWTNEKLFF.

The chain is built from TRBV15 and TRBJ2-3; 7 bases are a match to TRBD2. CDR1 is LNHNV and CDR2 is YYDKDF in the germline V gene (reference sequence). The J segment lost 5 bases and the V segment lost 5 bases, leaving 10 bases of the junction unmatched. CDR3 length: 15 amino acids. Written as DNA, the CDR3 is TGTGCCACCAGCTCCTGGGGAGGGGCGATAGATACGCAGTATTTT. It specifies CATSSWGGAIDTQYF. Full variable domain (outside the CDR3, taken from reference TRBV15 and TRBJ2-3): DAMVIQNPRYQVTQFGKPVTLSCSQTLNHNVMYWYQQKSSQAPKLLFHYYDKDFNNEADTPDNFQSRRPNTSFCFLDIRSPGLGDTAMYLCATSSWGGAIDTQYFGPGTRLTVL.

On this clonotype itself: This sequence may be a read error, since a much larger clone differs from it by one base. This rearrangement joins TRBV11-2 to TRBJ2-5; tentatively, D is TRBD2 (5 bases). This CDR3 spans 13 amino acids. V lost 8 bases and J lost 4, with 14 bases in between. Germline V lookup: CDR1 SGHAT, CDR2 FQNNGV. The CDR3 sequence is CASRTGSLETQYF. The CDR3 DNA follows: TGTGCCAGCCGCACGGGGTCCTTAGAGACCCAGTACTTC.

This clonotype was seen at least ten times. The J gene is TRBJ2-7, the V gene TRBV7-8; TRBD1 or TRBD2 may be the D gene (6 bases each). This CDR3 region has 14 residues. Germline lookup yields CDR1 SGHVS and CDR2 FQNEAQ. V lost 5 bases, J lost 7 bases, and 18 bases lay in between. CDR3 residues: CASSGGRVFGEQYF. Here the CDR3 DNA reads TGTGCCAGCAGCGGGGGGCGGGTGTTCGGAGAGCAGTACTTC.

The sample holds a few counts of this clonotype. The V and J genes are TRBV27 and TRBJ2-2; D uncertain. The CDR3 length is 14 residues. V lost 6 bases and J lost 4, with 12 bases in between. Germline CDR1 reads MNHEY; CDR2 reads SMNVEV (reference sequence). The CDR3 DNA follows: TGTGCCAGCAGAGGGAACATCCTCACCGGGGAGCTGTTTTTT. This codes for CASRGNILTGELFF.

The rearrangement links TRBV27 to TRBJ1-2, with 7 bases identical to TRBD1. The CDR3 covers 16 residues. Germline CDR1 is MNHEY and CDR2 is SMNVEV (reference sequence). J was trimmed by 5 bases and V by 0 bases; bases with no gene match: 9. CDR3 DNA sequence: TGTGCCAGCAGTTTATCGCCCTTTCAGGGGGAGTATGGCTACACCTTC. Its translation is CASSLSPFQGEYGYTF.

CDR3 loop: CASSIEGANQPQHF. CDR3 bases: TGTGCCAGTAGTATCGAAGGGGCCAATCAGCCCCAGCATTTT. The rearrangement joins TRBV19 to TRBJ1-5; the D gene is possibly TRBD1 (5 bases). This CDR3 contains 14 residues. Germline CDR1 and CDR2: LNHDA and SQIVND (reference sequence). V was shortened by 3 bases and J by 3 bases, with 9 bases between the two germline ends.

The CDR3 nucleotides are TGTGCCAGCAGCCGAACAGCCACCAAACGGGGGAATTCACCCCTCCACTTT. Amino acids: CASSRTATKRGNSPLHF. The rearrangement uses TRBV7-9 and TRBJ1-6; D perhaps matches TRBD1 (5 bases). V was clipped by 5 bases and J by 7 bases, with 21 bases between them. The germline V gene encodes CDR1 SEHNR and CDR2 FQNEAQ (reference sequence). The CDR3 is 17 residues long.

This clonotype has ten or more counts. The chain links TRBV29-1 to TRBJ2-7, with D perhaps given as TRBD1 or TRBD2 (5 bases each). V was cut by 7 bases and J by 4 bases, with 11 bases left in between. The CDR3 extends over 11 amino acids. Per germline, CDR1 SQVTM and CDR2 ANQGSEA. The CDR3 DNA is TGCAGCGCTAGGTGGGGGTACGAGCAGTACTTC. Protein: CSARWGYEQYF.

The chain couples TRBV4-3 to TRBJ2-7, with a possible D match to TRBD1 (6 bases). Between the trimmed V and J ends, which lost 0 bases and 6 bases, there was a span of 15 bases. Per the germline V gene, CDR1 is LGHNA and CDR2 is YSLEER. This CDR3 contains 15 residues. CDR3 in DNA: TGCGCCAGCAGCCAAGATGACACAGGGTATTTCGAGCAGTACTTC. Its protein product is CASSQDDTGYFEQYF.

This clonotype was detected many times. Sequence at one end of the junction differs from germline and may be a read error. V gene TRBV7-2 combines with J gene TRBJ2-5; 8 bases line up with TRBD2. The V gene's germline CDR1 is SGHTA and CDR2 FQGNSA. The CDR3 has 14 residues. The CDR3 sequence is CASNLAGPQETQYF. The CDR3 DNA follows: TGTGCCAGCAACTTAGCGGGACCGCAAGAGACCCAGTACTTC.

The CDR3 loop is CASSTGDSSTGELFF. CDR3 sequence (DNA): TGTGCCAGCAGCACGGGGGACAGCTCCACCGGGGAGCTGTTTTTT. V gene TRBV5-4 combines with J gene TRBJ2-2, with D tentatively TRBD1 (7 bases). V lost 4 bases, J lost 4 bases, and 14 bases lay in between. Per germline, CDR1 SGHNT and CDR2 YYREEE (reference sequence). The CDR3 consists of 15 residues.

This clonotype showed up many times. This chain uses TRBV7-2 with TRBJ1-1; tentatively, D is TRBD1 (5 bases). CDR3 length equals 15 residues. CDR1 is SGHTA, CDR2 FQGNSA, per germline. V was cut by 5 bases and J by 3 bases, with 16 bases left in between. This chain's CDR3 is CASSTSRELHTEAFF. The CDR3 nucleotides read TGTGCCAGCAGCACTAGCAGGGAGCTACACACTGAAGCTTTCTTT. Supplemented by reference TRBV7-2 and TRBJ1-1, the full variable domain reads GAGVSQSPSNKVTEKGKDVELRCDPISGHTALYWYRQSLGQGLEFLIYFQGNSAPDKSGLPSDRFSAERTGGSVSTLTIQRTQQEDSAVYLCASSTSRELHTEAFFGQGTRLTVV.